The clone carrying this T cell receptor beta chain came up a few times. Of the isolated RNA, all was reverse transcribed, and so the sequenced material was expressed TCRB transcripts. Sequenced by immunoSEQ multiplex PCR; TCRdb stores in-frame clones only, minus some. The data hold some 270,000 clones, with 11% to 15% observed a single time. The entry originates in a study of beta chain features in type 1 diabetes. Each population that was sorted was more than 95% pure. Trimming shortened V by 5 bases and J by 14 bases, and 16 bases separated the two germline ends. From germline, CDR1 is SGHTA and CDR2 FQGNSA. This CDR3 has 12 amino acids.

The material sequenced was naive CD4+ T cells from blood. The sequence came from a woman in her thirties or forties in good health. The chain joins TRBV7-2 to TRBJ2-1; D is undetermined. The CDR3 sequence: CASSKGDPWEFF. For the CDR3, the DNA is TGTGCCAGCAGCAAAGGAGACCCGTGGGAGTTCTTC.